This entry describes one T cell receptor (beta chain). The antigen remains undetermined. Individually, cDNA molecules had unique molecular identifiers attached to them. Via MiXCR, TCRdb re-called the 5' RACE reads, giving one row per CDR3 protein. Of 85,000 to 90,000 distinct CDR3 sequences listed, approximately 15% are singletons. The sample is drawn from a study of early T cells in non-severe SARS-CoV-2 infection. Study in general: Sequencing was performed on bulk RNA from unsorted whole blood, leaving chains unpaired. The study, taken as a whole, reports: Database matching using VDJdb favored anti-spike CD8 responses, with private and CD4 specificities left missing.

The sequence was collected from an adult who was a healthcare worker with PCR-confirmed SARS-CoV-2 infection or an uninfected control (not recorded which). Sequenced material: whole blood.

This CDR3 is CASSLRGNEQFF. The CDR3 DNA reads as TGTGCCAGCAGCCTAAGGGGCAATGAGCAGTTCTTC. V and J are TRBV28 and TRBJ2-1; D possibly corresponds to TRBD1 (5 bases). The CDR3 has 12 amino acids. Germline V CDR1 and CDR2: MDHEN, SYDVKM. The germline V and J ends were trimmed by 6 bases and 6 bases, with 9 bases remaining between them.